This T cell receptor delta chain is from a study of gamma-delta chains in newborns, infants, children. About the research overall: Innate gammadelta T cells reportedly expand polyclonally right after birth, driven by microbial exposure, per the title.

The CDR3 contains 17 residues. In germline, CDR1 is GEAIGNYY, CDR2 EKD. TCRdb re-called the reads via CATT. The data contain several thousand delta-chain clones, 1.3% of them seen just once; the ten biggest clones take up more than 20%. This clone showed up just a few times. The TCRdb record carries a much larger clone's protein, which differs from this DNA's translation at residue 12; a read error is the likely cause, and the protein listed here is the DNA translation. The clonotype was recovered from a child who was a newborn, infant or young child, either healthy, febrile or measles-vaccinated (not recorded which). Source material: blood. The J gene is TRDJ3, the V gene TRDV2; 7 positions match TRDD3. The CDR3 is CACDTGGRSWDARQMFF. Written as DNA, the CDR3 is TGTGCCTGTGACACTGGGGGACGGTCCTGGGACGCCCGACAGATGTTTTTC.